This is a list of T cell receptor beta chains from one sample in a study of blood T cells in healthy people across ages. TCRdb used MiXCR to reprocess the 5' RACE reads, holding one entry per CDR3 protein. The table has 580,000 or so distinct CDR3 sequences, 45% to 55% seen once. The sequencing input was blood. The source is a man older than 75 in good health. Both conserved end residues are part of each CDR3. Fields, in order: CDR3 length, V gene, D gene, clone size, J gene, CDR3 DNA, CDR3 protein. A D gene is named only where the DNA matches it firmly. The size entry is marked missing in some rows and otherwise reads once, few, many or a size class.

CDR3 length: 13
V gene: TRBV5-1
D gene: NA
clone size: few
J gene: TRBJ2-5
CDR3 DNA: TGCGCCAGCAGCCCCATCCCGGGGCCCGCCCAGTACTTC
CDR3 protein: CASSPIPGPAQYF

CDR3 length: 14
V gene: TRBV5-1
D gene: NA
clone size: NA
J gene: TRBJ1-1
CDR3 DNA: TGCGCCAGCAGCTTGGCCTTGGAGGGAACTGAAGCTTTCTTT
CDR3 protein: CASSLALEGTEAFF

CDR3 length: 14
V gene: TRBV7-2
D gene: TRBD2
clone size: NA
J gene: TRBJ2-3
CDR3 DNA: TGTGCCAGCAGCCCGGGGGGGCCGGTGAATACGCAGTATTTT
CDR3 protein: CASSPGGPVNTQYF

CDR3 length: 11
V gene: TRBV9
D gene: NA
clone size: NA
J gene: TRBJ2-5
CDR3 DNA: TGTGCCAGCAGCCCCGGGGCCCCCCTGTACTTC
CDR3 protein: CASSPGAPLYF

CDR3 length: 13
V gene: TRBV7-9
D gene: NA
clone size: NA
J gene: TRBJ2-7
CDR3 DNA: TGTGCCAGCAGCTTAGCAGGGTCTGGCGAGCAGTACTTC
CDR3 protein: CASSLAGSGEQYF

CDR3 length: 15
V gene: TRBV20-1
D gene: TRBD1
clone size: NA
J gene: TRBJ2-3
CDR3 DNA: TGCAGTGCTTCGTCATTGGGCAGGGGGCAAGATACGCAGTATTTT
CDR3 protein: CSASSLGRGQDTQYF

CDR3 length: 13
V gene: TRBV6-5
D gene: NA
clone size: NA
J gene: TRBJ2-7
CDR3 DNA: TGTGCCAGAAGTTCTACCGGGGGGCGCGAGCAGTACTTC
CDR3 protein: CARSSTGGREQYF

CDR3 length: 17
V gene: TRBV29-1
D gene: TRBD1
clone size: few
J gene: TRBJ2-2
CDR3 DNA: TGCAGCGTTGATTCGGGACAGGGGGCCACGAACACCGGGGAGCTGTTTTTT
CDR3 protein: CSVDSGQGATNTGELFF

CDR3 length: 13
V gene: TRBV5-1
D gene: NA
clone size: few
J gene: TRBJ2-7
CDR3 DNA: TGCGCCAGCAGCTTCGAAGACAGACACGAGCAGTACTTC
CDR3 protein: CASSFEDRHEQYF

CDR3 length: 14
V gene: TRBV9
D gene: NA
clone size: few
J gene: TRBJ2-1
CDR3 DNA: TGTGCCAGCAGTCCTCAGGGGCCCTACAATGAGCAGTTCTTC
CDR3 protein: CASSPQGPYNEQFF

CDR3 length: 16
V gene: TRBV9
D gene: NA
clone size: NA
J gene: TRBJ2-1
CDR3 DNA: TGTGCCAGCAGCTCCACGGGGGCCCAAAACTACAATGAGCAGTTCTTC
CDR3 protein: CASSSTGAQNYNEQFF

CDR3 length: 11
V gene: TRBV20-1
D gene: NA
clone size: NA
J gene: TRBJ2-1
CDR3 DNA: TGCAGTGCTGGAGTGGGCCATGAGCAGTTCTTC
CDR3 protein: CSAGVGHEQFF

CDR3 length: 13
V gene: TRBV5-8
D gene: TRBD1
clone size: few
J gene: TRBJ2-1
CDR3 DNA: TGTGCCAGCAGCTTGGAGGGGGCGGGTGAGCAGTTCTTC
CDR3 protein: CASSLEGAGEQFF

CDR3 length: 14
V gene: TRBV7-2
D gene: NA
clone size: NA
J gene: TRBJ2-3
CDR3 DNA: TGTGCCAGCAGCCGCCCGGCGGTCACAGGTACGCAGTATTTT
CDR3 protein: CASSRPAVTGTQYF

CDR3 length: 18
V gene: TRBV5-1
D gene: TRBD2
clone size: NA
J gene: TRBJ2-6
CDR3 DNA: TGCGCCAGCAGCTTGGAAGGGGACTATTTCTCTGGGGCCAACGTCCTGACTTTC
CDR3 protein: CASSLEGDYFSGANVLTF

CDR3 length: 18
V gene: TRBV15
D gene: NA
clone size: NA
J gene: TRBJ1-4
CDR3 DNA: TGTGCCACCAGCAGAGGCCGGCCCGAGGGTAGTCGTAATGAAAAACTGTTTTTT
CDR3 protein: CATSRGRPEGSRNEKLFF

CDR3 length: 16
V gene: TRBV6-5
D gene: TRBD1
clone size: NA
J gene: TRBJ1-6
CDR3 DNA: TGTGCCAGCAGTTACGACAGGGCGCGGAAAAATTCACCCCTCCACTTT
CDR3 protein: CASSYDRARKNSPLHF

CDR3 length: 14
V gene: TRBV28
D gene: TRBD1
clone size: NA
J gene: TRBJ2-7
CDR3 DNA: TGTGCCAGCAGTAGGGACAGGTCCTGGTTAGAGCAGTACTTC
CDR3 protein: CASSRDRSWLEQYF

CDR3 length: 16
V gene: TRBV6-4
D gene: NA
clone size: once
J gene: TRBJ2-4
CDR3 DNA: TGTGCCAGCAGTCCACCTCACCGGTTAGCCAAAAACATTCAGTACTTC
CDR3 protein: CASSPPHRLAKNIQYF

CDR3 length: 12
V gene: TRBV20-1
D gene: NA
clone size: NA
J gene: TRBJ1-2
CDR3 DNA: TGCAGTGCTGCAGGAACAAACTATGGCTACACCTTC
CDR3 protein: CSAAGTNYGYTF

CDR3 length: 14
V gene: TRBV11-1
D gene: NA
clone size: NA
J gene: TRBJ1-2
CDR3 DNA: TGTGCCAGCAGCGCTCGGACAGTTCGACGTGGCTACACCTTC
CDR3 protein: CASSARTVRRGYTF

CDR3 length: 13
V gene: TRBV6-5
D gene: NA
clone size: many
J gene: TRBJ2-1
CDR3 DNA: TGTGCCAGCAGTTTCATTGGGTCCAATGAGCAGTTCTTC
CDR3 protein: CASSFIGSNEQFF

CDR3 length: 15
V gene: TRBV6-2/TRBV6-3
D gene: TRBD2
clone size: NA
J gene: TRBJ2-1
CDR3 DNA: TGTGCCAGCAGTTATTTGCAGCGGGGGGCTGGTGAGCAGTTCTTC
CDR3 protein: CASSYLQRGAGEQFF

CDR3 length: 15
V gene: TRBV4-1
D gene: TRBD2
clone size: few
J gene: TRBJ2-7
CDR3 DNA: TGCGCCAGCAGCCCCTTAGCGGGGGGCTCCTACGAGCAGTACTTC
CDR3 protein: CASSPLAGGSYEQYF

CDR3 length: 19
V gene: TRBV4-1
D gene: TRBD2
clone size: NA
J gene: TRBJ2-1
CDR3 DNA: TGCGCCAGCAGCCAAGTCCCAGGACTAGCGGGAGGTCGGCGGAATGAGCAGTTCTTC
CDR3 protein: CASSQVPGLAGGRRNEQFF

CDR3 length: 14
V gene: TRBV7-2
D gene: NA
clone size: few
J gene: TRBJ2-5
CDR3 DNA: TGTGCCAGCTCCGTATATACGTACCAAGAGACCCAGTACTTC
CDR3 protein: CASSVYTYQETQYF

CDR3 length: 17
V gene: TRBV10-3
D gene: NA
clone size: few
J gene: TRBJ2-5
CDR3 DNA: TGTGCCATCAGTGAGTCGAGGGCAGGAGGGGGACAAGAGACCCAGTACTTC
CDR3 protein: CAISESRAGGGQETQYF

CDR3 length: 14
V gene: TRBV7-2
D gene: NA
clone size: NA
J gene: TRBJ1-1
CDR3 DNA: TGTGCCAGCAGCTTCGGGACGTATAACACTGAAGCTTTCTTT
CDR3 protein: CASSFGTYNTEAFF

CDR3 length: 14
V gene: TRBV7-9
D gene: NA
clone size: NA
J gene: TRBJ2-2
CDR3 DNA: TGTGCCAGCAGCTTTAGCACAGGAACCGGGGAGCTGTTTTTT
CDR3 protein: CASSFSTGTGELFF